Listed here are 18 T cell receptor beta chains from one sample, sequenced in a study of neurological immune-mediated disorders. TCRdb passed the 5' RACE reads through MiXCR, listing each CDR3 protein once. The sample contains around 29,000 distinct CDR3 sequences, approximately 5% of which appear only once. Sequencing was performed on CD4+ T cells from blood. These receptors originate from a woman between 50 and 59 years old in good health.

Many counts were recorded for this clonotype. CDR3 loop: CASTPGHQNSPLHF. The CDR3 DNA sequence: TGCGCCAGCACCCCGGGACACCAAAATTCACCCCTCCACTTT. The J gene is TRBJ1-6, the V gene TRBV5-1, with a tentative D call TRBD1 (6 bases). Germline values: CDR1 SGHRS, CDR2 YFSETQ. The germline V and J ends were trimmed by 6 bases and 7 bases, with 14 bases remaining between them. The CDR3 contains 14 residues.

Ten or more counts support this clonotype. V and J are TRBV7-2 and TRBJ1-5; D unclear. CDR3 length equals 13 residues. Trimming shortened V by 4 bases and J by 9 bases, and 13 bases separated the two germline ends. From germline, CDR1 is SGHTA and CDR2 FQGNSA. CDR3 DNA sequence: TGTGCCAGCAGCTCACCCGGGCAGAGGCCCCAGCATTTT. Amino acids: CASSSPGQRPQHF.

V and J are TRBV27 and TRBJ2-2; tentatively, D is TRBD1 (6 bases). In germline, CDR1 is MNHEY, CDR2 SMNVEV (reference sequence). This CDR3 is 11 amino acids long. Trimming removed 7 bases from V and 11 bases from J, with 11 bases in between. CDR3 nucleotide sequence: TGTGCCAGCAATGGGGGCGGAGAGCTGTTTTTT. Protein sequence: CASNGGGELFF.

A remark on this clonotype: A much bigger clone sits one base away, suggesting this may be a read error. The genes are TRBV3-1 and TRBJ1-4; 7 bases map to TRBD1. The J segment lost 7 bases and the V segment lost 1 base, leaving 6 bases of the junction unmatched. This CDR3 has 15 residues. CDR1 is LGHDT and CDR2 is YNNKEL in the germline V gene (reference sequence). CDR3 sequence reads: CASSQVGTAGEKLFF. CDR3 bases: TGTGCCAGCAGCCAAGTCGGGACAGCAGGTGAAAAACTGTTTTTT.

This clonotype was detected many times. This may be a read error: a much more frequent sequence differs by one nucleotide. V is TRBV7-6 and J is TRBJ1-5; no firm D call. The V gene's germline CDR1 is SGHVS and CDR2 FNYEAQ. The CDR3 sequence is 13 residues long. This CDR3 is CTSSKAANQPQHF. CDR3 nucleotide sequence: TGTACCAGCAGCAAAGCCGCTAATCAGCCCCAGCATTTT.

This clonotype was observed many times. The chain links TRBV2 to TRBJ1-6; no reliable D call. CDR3 length equals 15 residues. Germline V gene data show CDR1 as SNHLY and CDR2 as FYNNEI. Trimming shortened V by 8 bases and J by 9 bases, and 20 bases separated the two germline ends. The CDR3: CASVTSPGVGSPLHF. The DNA of the CDR3 is TGTGCCAGCGTGACCTCACCGGGAGTTGGTTCACCCCTCCACTTT.

This clonotype was observed at least ten times. This sequence joins TRBV3-1 and TRBJ1-2; D is perhaps TRBD1 (6 bases). V was trimmed by 1 base and J by 0 bases, leaving 18 bases between them. The CDR3 is 18 amino acids. Germline assignment: CDR1 LGHDT and CDR2 YNNKEL (reference sequence). The CDR3 DNA reads as TGTGCCAGCAGCCAAGCGACCGCCAGGGGACTGCCTAACTATGGCTACACCTTC. Translated, it gives CASSQATARGLPNYGYTF.

This clonotype was seen ten or more times. The chain links TRBV7-2 to TRBJ2-4; TRBD1 matches 9 bases. V lost 1 base, J lost 9 bases, and 10 bases stayed unmatched. Germline CDR1 SGHTA, CDR2 FQGNSA. The CDR3 totals 16 residues. The chain's CDR3 is CASSLGTGGNNVIQYF. CDR3 sequence (DNA): TGTGCCAGCAGCTTAGGAACAGGGGGCAATAACGTCATTCAGTACTTC.

This clonotype was counted at least ten times. The chain has TRBV3-1 and TRBJ1-4; no clear D gene. The germline CDR1 and CDR2 sequences are LGHDT and YNNKEL (reference sequence). The CDR3 has 15 residues. Trimming took 1 base from V and 5 from J, leaving 11 bases between them. Here the CDR3 DNA reads TGTGCCAGCAGCCAAGTAAACCGCCCGAATGAAAAACTGTTTTTT. This translates into CASSQVNRPNEKLFF.

This clonotype has ten or more counts. The V and J genes are TRBV5-6 and TRBJ1-5; no reliable D call. This CDR3 is 15 amino acids long. CDR1 is SGHDT, CDR2 YYEEEE, per germline. Trimming stripped 2 bases from V and 0 bases from J, with 9 bases between. The CDR3 region has the DNA TGTGCCAGCAGCTTATTGGCGGTTAGCAATCAGCCCCAGCATTTT. This encodes CASSLLAVSNQPQHF.

This clonotype was seen repeatedly, ten times or more. This chain uses TRBV29-1 with TRBJ2-2; either TRBD1 or TRBD2 may fit D (5 bases each). The CDR3 runs 12 residues. Germline V gives CDR1 SQVTM, CDR2 ANQGSEA. With 6 bases removed from V and 3 bases from J, the gap between germline ends came to 8 bases. The CDR3 here is CSVGVYTGELFF. The DNA for the CDR3 is TGCAGCGTGGGGGTTTACACCGGGGAGCTGTTTTTT.

This clonotype came up many times. The J gene is TRBJ2-7, the V gene TRBV20-1; 9 positions agree with TRBD1. V was pared by 0 bases and J by 2 bases, with 5 bases of the junction left unmatched. Looked up from germline, CDR1 is DFQATT and CDR2 is SNEGSKA (reference sequence). CDR3 size: 15 residues. The CDR3 nucleotides read TGCAGTGCTAGAGACGCGACAGGGGGTCCCTACGAGCAGTACTTC. This translates into CSARDATGGPYEQYF.

This clonotype was seen at least ten times. This sequence joins TRBV5-1 and TRBJ2-7, with TRBD2 identical over 11 bases. The CDR3 sequence is 13 residues long. Germline trimming cut 7 bases from V and 5 bases from J; bases unmatched to any gene: 5. CDR1 and CDR2 from the germline V gene are SGHRS and YFSETQ. This CDR3 is CASRTSGSNEQYF. DNA for the CDR3: TGCGCCAGCCGAACTAGCGGGAGCAACGAGCAGTACTTC.

This clonotype has at least ten counts. The chain is built from TRBV3-1 and TRBJ1-3; D unresolved. Deletions cut 2 bases from V and 4 bases from J, with 15 bases between. This CDR3 comprises 16 residues. Germline CDR1 reads LGHDT; CDR2 reads YNNKEL (reference sequence). The CDR3 coding sequence is TGTGCCAGCAGCCAAACAGCCGCTTCGGGAGGAAACACCATATATTTT. Protein product: CASSQTAASGGNTIYF.

This clonotype came up many times. The chain links TRBV7-3 to TRBJ2-7; TRBD2 agrees at 12 bases. Trimming cost V 2 bases and J 6 bases; bases outside gene matches: 2. CDR1 is SGHTA and CDR2 is FQGTGA in the germline V gene. CDR3 size: 14 residues. The CDR3 reads CASSLALAGGEQYF. In nucleotides, the CDR3 is TGTGCCAGCAGCTTAGCACTAGCGGGAGGCGAGCAGTACTTC.

This clonotype appeared many times. The genes are TRBV5-1 and TRBJ2-7; TRBD2 is a possible D gene (5 bases). Germline assignment: CDR1 SGHRS and CDR2 YFSETQ. V lost 4 bases, J lost 3 bases, and 20 bases lay in between. The CDR3 extends over 16 amino acids. CDR3 region: CASSKRTRRDFYEQYF. The DNA for the CDR3 is TGCGCCAGCAGCAAACGCACCCGACGGGATTTCTACGAGCAGTACTTC.

This clonotype was observed at least ten times. This chain links TRBV20-1 with TRBJ2-2; maybe TRBD1 (5 bases). This CDR3 is built from 12 residues. V was trimmed by 3 bases and J by 3 bases, leaving 5 bases between them. Germline V gene lookup returns CDR1 DFQATT and CDR2 SNEGSKA (reference sequence). The CDR3 loop is CSASRDTGELFF. The CDR3 DNA reads TGCAGTGCTAGCAGGGACACCGGGGAGCTGTTTTTT.

The chain has TRBV7-2 and TRBJ2-5, with TRBD2 matching over 8 bases. The CDR3 is made up of 15 amino acids. The V gene's germline CDR1 is SGHTA and CDR2 FQGNSA. V gave up 2 bases and J gave up 3 bases; unmatched junction bases: 5. CDR3 in DNA: TGTGCCAGCAGCTTACGTGGAGCGGGAGAAGAGACCCAGTACTTC. Its translation: CASSLRGAGEETQYF.